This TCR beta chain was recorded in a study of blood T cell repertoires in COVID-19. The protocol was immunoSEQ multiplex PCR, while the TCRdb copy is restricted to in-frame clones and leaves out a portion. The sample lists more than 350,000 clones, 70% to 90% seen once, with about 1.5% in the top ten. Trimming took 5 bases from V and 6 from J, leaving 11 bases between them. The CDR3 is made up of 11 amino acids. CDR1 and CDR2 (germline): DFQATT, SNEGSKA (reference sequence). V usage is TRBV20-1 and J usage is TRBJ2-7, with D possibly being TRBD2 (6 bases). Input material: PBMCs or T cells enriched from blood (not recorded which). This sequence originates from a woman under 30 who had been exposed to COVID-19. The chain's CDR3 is CSASTSAEQYF. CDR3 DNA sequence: TGCAGTGCTTCGACTAGTGCCGAGCAGTACTTC.